This is a list of T cell receptor beta chains from one sample in a study of T-cell memory formation after mild COVID-19. TCRdb itself ran the 5' RACE reads through MiXCR, one entry per CDR3 protein. The table has fewer than 140,000 distinct CDR3 sequences, around an eighth seen once. The material sequenced was PBMCs or a T cell subset sorted from them (not recorded which). These receptors were obtained from an adult woman who had mild COVID-19 (a few samples of this study predate the infection). Cell type and time point are not known. CDR3s include the opening cysteine and the closing phenylalanine or tryptophan. D genes are given only for firm matches. The listing skips clone size in some rows; elsewhere it reads once, few, many or a size class.

V	D	size	J	DNA	CDR3
TRBV7-9	TRBD1	NA	TRBJ2-5	TGTGCCAGCAGCCCCCGCCGGACAGGAGATCAGGAGGAGACCCAGTACTTC	CASSPRRTGDQEETQYF
TRBV29-1	NA	few	TRBJ2-1	TGCAGCGAAGCTCCTATGATACAGGGAGGCGAGCAGTTCTTC	CSEAPMIQGGEQFF
TRBV7-2	NA	NA	TRBJ2-5	TGTGCCAGCAGCTCGCGAAGCGGACAAGAGACCCAGTACTTC	CASSSRSGQETQYF
TRBV5-6	NA	few	TRBJ2-5	TGTGCCAGCAGTATCAGCGGACTCCAAGAGACCCAGTACTTC	CASSISGLQETQYF
TRBV3-1	NA	NA	TRBJ2-7	TGTGCCAGCAGCTACGCCTACGAGCAGTACTTC	CASSYAYEQYF
TRBV27	NA	few	TRBJ1-5	TGTGCCAGCAGTTTATCCCCCGGTCAGCCCCAGCATTTT	CASSLSPGQPQHF
TRBV6-6	NA	NA	TRBJ1-4	TGTGCCAGCAGCCCACAGGGCAATGCGAATGAAAAACTGTTTTTT	CASSPQGNANEKLFF
TRBV29-1	NA	few	TRBJ2-3	TGCAGCGTCACAGGGTTCCGCACAGATACGCAGTATTTT	CSVTGFRTDTQYF
TRBV20-1	TRBD2	NA	TRBJ2-1	TGCAGTGCTAGAGATCCCGGGACTAGCGGGGGGTCCTACAATGAGCAGTTCTTC	CSARDPGTSGGSYNEQFF
TRBV9	NA	few	TRBJ2-7	TGTGCCAGCAGCTCTGCGAACGAGCAGTACTTC	CASSSANEQYF
TRBV5-6	NA	NA	TRBJ2-7	TGTGCCAGCAGACCCCGGACGGCCTCCTACGAGCAGTACTTC	CASRPRTASYEQYF
TRBV7-8	TRBD2	many	TRBJ2-1	TGTGCCAGCGCTAGTCTAGCGGGGGCACAAAATGAGCAGTTCTTC	CASASLAGAQNEQFF
TRBV12-3/TRBV12-4	NA	few	TRBJ2-2	TGTGCCAGCTCGGACCCGAACACCGGGGAGCTGTTTTTT	CASSDPNTGELFF
TRBV7-9	NA	NA	TRBJ2-1	TGTGCCAGCACCGGAGAGGCTAGCACCGTTCAGTTCTTC	CASTGEASTVQFF
TRBV11-2	NA	NA	TRBJ1-3	TGTGCCAGCAGCTTAGCGGGGACACCTGGAAACACCATATATTTT	CASSLAGTPGNTIYF
TRBV12-3/TRBV12-4	TRBD1	few	TRBJ2-1	TGTGCCAGCAGTTATAGCCGGTACGGGACAGGGGCCTTCAATGAGCAGTTCTTC	CASSYSRYGTGAFNEQFF
TRBV12-3/TRBV12-4	NA	NA	TRBJ1-1	TGTGCCAGCAGTCTTGTAAGGACAGCCAACACTGAAGCTTTCTTT	CASSLVRTANTEAFF
TRBV4-1	TRBD1	NA	TRBJ1-1	TGCGCCAGCAGCCAAGTTCGGGTGGGCAGGGGGCGAGACACTGAAGCTTTCTTT	CASSQVRVGRGRDTEAFF
TRBV20-1	NA	many	TRBJ2-7	TGCAGTGCTAGGGGACTGATCTCCTACGAGCAGTACTTC	CSARGLISYEQYF
TRBV9	NA	few	TRBJ1-1	TGTGCCAGCAGCGTAGTGTCGGGCATTCCGAACACTGAAGCTTTCTTT	CASSVVSGIPNTEAFF
TRBV6-4	NA	few	TRBJ2-3	TGTGCCAGCAGTGACCCCGAGGCCAGGGGCACAGATACGCAGTATTTT	CASSDPEARGTDTQYF